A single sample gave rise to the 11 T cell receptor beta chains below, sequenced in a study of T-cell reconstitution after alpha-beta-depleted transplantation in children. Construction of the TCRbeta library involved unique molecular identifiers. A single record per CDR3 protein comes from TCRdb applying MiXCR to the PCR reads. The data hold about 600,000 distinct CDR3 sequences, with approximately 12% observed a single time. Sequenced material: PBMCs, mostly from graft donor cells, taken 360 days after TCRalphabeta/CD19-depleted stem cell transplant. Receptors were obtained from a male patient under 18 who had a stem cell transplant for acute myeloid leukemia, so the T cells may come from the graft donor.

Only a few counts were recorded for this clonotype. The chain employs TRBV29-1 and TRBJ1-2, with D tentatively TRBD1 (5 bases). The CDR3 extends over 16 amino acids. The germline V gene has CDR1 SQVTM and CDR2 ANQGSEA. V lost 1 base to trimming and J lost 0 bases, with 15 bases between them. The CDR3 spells CSVEGGGRKTNYGYTF. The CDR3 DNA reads TGCAGCGTTGAAGGGGGGGGACGGAAGACTAACTATGGCTACACCTTC.

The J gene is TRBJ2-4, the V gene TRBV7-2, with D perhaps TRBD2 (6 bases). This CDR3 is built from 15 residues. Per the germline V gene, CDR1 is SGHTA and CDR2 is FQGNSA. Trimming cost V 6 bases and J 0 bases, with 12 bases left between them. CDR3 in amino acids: CASRLASLAKNIQYF. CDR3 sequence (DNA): TGTGCCAGCAGGCTAGCGTCCCTAGCCAAAAACATTCAGTACTTC.

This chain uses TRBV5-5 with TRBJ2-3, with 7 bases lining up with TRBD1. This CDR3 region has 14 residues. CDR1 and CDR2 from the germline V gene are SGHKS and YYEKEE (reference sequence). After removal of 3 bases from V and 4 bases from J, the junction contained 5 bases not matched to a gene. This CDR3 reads CASSSSQGADTQYF. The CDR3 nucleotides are TGTGCCAGCAGCTCAAGCCAGGGGGCAGATACGCAGTATTTT. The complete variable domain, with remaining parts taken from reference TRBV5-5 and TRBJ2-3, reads DAGVTQSPTHLIKTRGQQVTLRCSPISGHKSVSWYQQVLGQGPQFIFQYYEKEERGRGNFPDRFSARQFPNYSSELNVNALLLGDSALYLCASSSSQGADTQYFGPGTRLTVL.

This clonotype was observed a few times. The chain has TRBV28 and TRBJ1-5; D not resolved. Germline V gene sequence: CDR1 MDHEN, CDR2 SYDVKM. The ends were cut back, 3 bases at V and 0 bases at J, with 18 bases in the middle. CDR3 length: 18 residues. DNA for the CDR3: TGTGCCAGCAGTTTGTACTCCCTGGTTCTCAATAGCAATCAGCCCCAGCATTTT. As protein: CASSLYSLVLNSNQPQHF. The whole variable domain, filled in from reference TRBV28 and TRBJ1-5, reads DVKVTQSSRYLVKRTGEKVFLECVQDMDHENMFWYRQDPGLGLRLIYFSYDVKMKEKGDIPEGYSVSREKKERFSLILESASTNQTSMYLCASSLYSLVLNSNQPQHFGDGTRLSIL.

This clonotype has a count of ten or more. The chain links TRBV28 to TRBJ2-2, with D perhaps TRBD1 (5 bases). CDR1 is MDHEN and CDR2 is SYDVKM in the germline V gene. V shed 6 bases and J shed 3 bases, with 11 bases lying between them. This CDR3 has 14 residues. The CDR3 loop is CASRFFRDTGELFF. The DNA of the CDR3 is TGTGCCAGCAGATTTTTCAGGGACACCGGGGAGCTGTTTTTT.

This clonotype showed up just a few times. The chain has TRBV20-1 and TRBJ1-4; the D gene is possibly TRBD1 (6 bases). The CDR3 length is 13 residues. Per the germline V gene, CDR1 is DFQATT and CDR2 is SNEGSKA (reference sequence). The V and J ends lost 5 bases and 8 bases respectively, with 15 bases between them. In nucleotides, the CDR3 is TGCAGTGCTGGAGGACTAAGGGGGGAAAAACTGTTTTTT. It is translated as CSAGGLRGEKLFF.

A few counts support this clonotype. Here the CDR3 reads CASSLSGQGTETQYF. The CDR3 nucleotides read TGTGCCAGCAGTTTATCCGGACAGGGAACGGAGACCCAGTACTTC. The chain uses TRBV28 and TRBJ2-5; 8 bases fit TRBD1. This CDR3 contains 15 residues. Germline CDR1 is MDHEN and CDR2 is SYDVKM. The ends lost 1 base at V and 5 bases at J; junction bases unmatched: 6.

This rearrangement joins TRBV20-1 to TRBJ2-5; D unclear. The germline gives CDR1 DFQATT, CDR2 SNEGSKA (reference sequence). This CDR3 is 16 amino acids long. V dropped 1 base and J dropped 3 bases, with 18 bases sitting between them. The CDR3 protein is CSARGPRRVREETQYF. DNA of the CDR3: TGCAGTGCTAGAGGACCCCGTAGGGTACGAGAAGAGACCCAGTACTTC.

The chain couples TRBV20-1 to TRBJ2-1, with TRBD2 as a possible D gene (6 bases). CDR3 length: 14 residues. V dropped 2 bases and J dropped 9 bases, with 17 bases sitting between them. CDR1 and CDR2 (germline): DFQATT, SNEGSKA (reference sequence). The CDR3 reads CSARSRDSIGEQFF. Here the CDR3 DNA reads TGCAGTGCTAGATCCCGGGACTCCATCGGTGAGCAGTTCTTC.

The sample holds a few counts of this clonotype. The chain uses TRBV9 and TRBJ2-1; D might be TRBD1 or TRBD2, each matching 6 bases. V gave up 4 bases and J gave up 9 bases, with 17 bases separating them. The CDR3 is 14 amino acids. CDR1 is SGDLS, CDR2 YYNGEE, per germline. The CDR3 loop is CASSPEGELGEQFF. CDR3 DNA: TGTGCCAGCAGCCCGGAGGGGGAGTTGGGTGAGCAGTTCTTC.

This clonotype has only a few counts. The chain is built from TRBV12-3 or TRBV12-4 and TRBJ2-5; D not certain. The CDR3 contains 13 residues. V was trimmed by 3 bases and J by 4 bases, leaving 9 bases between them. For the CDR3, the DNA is TGTGCCAGCAGTTTTGGGTGGAGAGAGACCCAGTACTTC. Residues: CASSFGWRETQYF.